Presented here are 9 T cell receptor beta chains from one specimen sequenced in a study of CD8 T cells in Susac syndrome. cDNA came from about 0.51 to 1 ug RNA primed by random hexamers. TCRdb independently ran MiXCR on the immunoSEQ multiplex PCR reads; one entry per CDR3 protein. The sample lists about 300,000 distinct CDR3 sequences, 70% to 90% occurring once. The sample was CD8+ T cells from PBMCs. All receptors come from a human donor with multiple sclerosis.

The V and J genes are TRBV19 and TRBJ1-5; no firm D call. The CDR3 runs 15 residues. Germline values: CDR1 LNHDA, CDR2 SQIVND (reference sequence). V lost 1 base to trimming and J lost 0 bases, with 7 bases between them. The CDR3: CASSIVGYSNQPQHF. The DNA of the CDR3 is TGTGCCAGTAGTATAGTCGGATATAGCAATCAGCCCCAGCATTTT.

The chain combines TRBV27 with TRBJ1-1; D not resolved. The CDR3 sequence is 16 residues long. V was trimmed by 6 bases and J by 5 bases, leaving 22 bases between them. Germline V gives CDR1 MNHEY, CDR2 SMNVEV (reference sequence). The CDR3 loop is CASRSILREVRTEAFF. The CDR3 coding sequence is TGTGCCAGCAGGAGTATTCTCCGGGAGGTTAGGACTGAAGCTTTCTTT.

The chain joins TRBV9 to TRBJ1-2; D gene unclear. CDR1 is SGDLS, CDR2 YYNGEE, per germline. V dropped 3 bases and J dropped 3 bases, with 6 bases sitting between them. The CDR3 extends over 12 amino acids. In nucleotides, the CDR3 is TGTGCCAGCAGCGGCAGGTACTATGGCTACACCTTC. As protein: CASSGRYYGYTF. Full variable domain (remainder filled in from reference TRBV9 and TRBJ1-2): DSGVTQTPKHLITATGQRVTLRCSPRSGDLSVYWYQQSLDQGLQFLIQYYNGEERAKGNILERFSAQQFPDLHSELNLSSLELGDSALYFCASSGRYYGYTFGSGTRLTVV.

The CDR3 sequence: CASRQGARWRTFYNEQFF. For the CDR3, the DNA is TGTGCCAGTCGACAGGGGGCGAGGTGGAGGACATTCTACAATGAGCAGTTCTTC. The V gene is TRBV27, the J gene TRBJ2-1, with 10 positions matching TRBD1. The V segment lost 9 bases and the J segment 3 bases; nucleotides outside the gene matches: 17. Germline V CDR1 and CDR2: MNHEY, SMNVEV (reference sequence). This CDR3 region has 18 residues.

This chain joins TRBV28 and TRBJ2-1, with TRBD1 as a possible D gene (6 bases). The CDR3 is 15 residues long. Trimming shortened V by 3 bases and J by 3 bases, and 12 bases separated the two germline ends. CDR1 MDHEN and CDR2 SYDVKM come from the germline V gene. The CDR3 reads CASSLGQGIYNEQFF. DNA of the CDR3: TGTGCCAGCAGTTTGGGGCAGGGGATCTACAATGAGCAGTTCTTC. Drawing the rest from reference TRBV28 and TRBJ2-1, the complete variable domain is DVKVTQSSRYLVKRTGEKVFLECVQDMDHENMFWYRQDPGLGLRLIYFSYDVKMKEKGDIPEGYSVSREKKERFSLILESASTNQTSMYLCASSLGQGIYNEQFFGPGTRLTVL.

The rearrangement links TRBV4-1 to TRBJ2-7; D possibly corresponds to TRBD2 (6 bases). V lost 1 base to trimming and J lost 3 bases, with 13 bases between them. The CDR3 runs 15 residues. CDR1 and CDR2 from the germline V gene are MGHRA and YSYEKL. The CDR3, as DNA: TGCGCCAGCAGCCAAGTAGCGGACGGTCTCTACGAGCAGTACTTC. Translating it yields CASSQVADGLYEQYF.

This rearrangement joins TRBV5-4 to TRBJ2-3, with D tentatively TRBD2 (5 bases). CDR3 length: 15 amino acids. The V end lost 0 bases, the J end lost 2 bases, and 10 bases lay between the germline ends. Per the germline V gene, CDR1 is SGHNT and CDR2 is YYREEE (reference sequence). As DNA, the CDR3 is TGTGCCAGCAGCTTGGCCGGGGAAGCCACAGATACGCAGTATTTT. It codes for CASSLAGEATDTQYF.

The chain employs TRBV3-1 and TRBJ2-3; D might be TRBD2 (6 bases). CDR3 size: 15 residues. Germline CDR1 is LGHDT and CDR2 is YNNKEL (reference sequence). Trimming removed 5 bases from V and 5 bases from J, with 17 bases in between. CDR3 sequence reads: CASSSGLSAGDTQYF. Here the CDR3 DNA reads TGTGCCAGCAGCTCGGGACTGAGCGCGGGAGATACGCAGTATTTT.

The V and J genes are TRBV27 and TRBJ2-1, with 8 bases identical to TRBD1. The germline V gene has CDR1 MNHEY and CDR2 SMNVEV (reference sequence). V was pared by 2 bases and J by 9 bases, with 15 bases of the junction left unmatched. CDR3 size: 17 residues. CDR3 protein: CASSLPPRTGYWSEQFF. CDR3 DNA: TGTGCCAGCAGTTTACCCCCTCGGACAGGGTATTGGAGTGAGCAGTTCTTC.